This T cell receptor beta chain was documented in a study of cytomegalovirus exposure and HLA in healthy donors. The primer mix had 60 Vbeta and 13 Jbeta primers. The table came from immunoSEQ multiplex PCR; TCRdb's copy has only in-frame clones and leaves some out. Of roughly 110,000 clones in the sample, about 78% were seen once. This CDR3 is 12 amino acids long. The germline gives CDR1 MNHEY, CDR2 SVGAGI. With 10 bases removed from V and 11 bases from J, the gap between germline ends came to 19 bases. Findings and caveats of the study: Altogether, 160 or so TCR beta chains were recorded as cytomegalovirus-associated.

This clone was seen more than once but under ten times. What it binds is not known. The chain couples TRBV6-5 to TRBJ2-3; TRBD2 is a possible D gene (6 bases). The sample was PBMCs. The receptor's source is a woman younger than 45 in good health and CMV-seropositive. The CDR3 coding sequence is TGTGCCATCATGGGGGGTGGCCAGGAGCAGTATTTT. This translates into CAIMGGGQEQYF.